This T cell receptor beta chain was recovered during a study of T cell responses to AZD1222 COVID-19 vaccine. The assay was immunoSEQ multiplex PCR, and TCRdb's table has in-frame clones only and misses some. Among 150,000 to 170,000 clones listed, about nine tenths were seen once. The starting material was peripheral blood, obtained on day 0 of AZD1222 vaccination. The TCR sequence derives from an adult in good health.

CDR3 in amino acids: CASSPRGVSGNTIYF. DNA of the CDR3: TGTGCCAGCAGCCCCCGGGGAGTTTCTGGAAACACCATATATTTT. This chain links TRBV9 with TRBJ1-3; D gene ambiguous. This CDR3 contains 15 residues. Germline CDR1 is SGDLS and CDR2 is YYNGEE. Trimming cost V 4 bases and J 1 base, with 12 bases left between them.